This T cell receptor beta chain stems from a study of shared clonotypes between healthy human individuals. This clone appeared once. What it recognizes is unknown. Whole-study results and caveats: The authors expected sequencing depth to affect clonotype sharing among donors. Clonotypes shared by all four donors outscored non-shared clonotypes in generation probability. The study drew on few donors, limiting represented genetic and exposure-history diversity.

Clones were read by immunoSEQ multiplex PCR, and TCRdb kept only the in-frame ones, dropping some. Of just under 95,000 clones in the sample, 68% were seen once. The V end was cut by 2 bases, the J end by 9 bases, with 5 bases between. Germline assignment: CDR1 MGHDK and CDR2 SYGVNS. CDR3 length: 11 amino acids. Both CD45RO+ cells and CCR7-negative CD45RA+ TemRA cells were combined to make up CD8 memory. The specimen sequenced was memory CD8+ T cells sorted from blood. Subset of the sample: CD45RO+ cells pooled with CCR7-negative TemRA cells. This chain links TRBV25-1 with TRBJ2-1, with D unclear. The origin of this receptor is a man aged 30 to 39 in good health. The CDR3 region has the DNA TGTGCCAGCAGTGAAGGGCCTGAGCAGTTCTTC. Residues: CASSEGPEQFF.